What follows are 10 T cell receptor beta chains derived from one specimen sequenced in a study of cytomegalovirus exposure and HLA in healthy donors. Primers: 60 Vbeta forward and 13 Jbeta reverse. Assay used: immunoSEQ multiplex PCR; TCRdb lists only in-frame clones, some missing. The table shows 210,000 or so clones, with about 80% occurring only once. The sample taken for sequencing was PBMCs. Receptors originate from a woman aged 50 to 65 in good health and CMV-seropositive.

This chain uses TRBV30 with TRBJ1-1, with unresolved D. The CDR3 has 13 residues. Germline V gene sequence: CDR1 GTSNPN, CDR2 SVGIG (reference sequence). The V and J ends lost 0 bases and 0 bases respectively, with 5 bases between them. The CDR3 spells CAWSVHLNTEAFF. CDR3 DNA: TGTGCCTGGAGTGTACATCTGAACACTGAAGCTTTCTTT.

The chain combines TRBV20-1 with TRBJ2-7; 7 nucleotides align to TRBD2. CDR1 and CDR2 from the germline V gene are DFQATT and SNEGSKA (reference sequence). There are 11 residues in the CDR3. Trimming removed 6 bases from V and 2 bases from J; junction bases left unmatched: 1. The CDR3 nucleotides read TGCAGTGCGGGGAGGGCCTACGAGCAGTACTTC. Translation gives CSAGRAYEQYF.

This chain joins TRBV9 and TRBJ2-2; tentative D call: TRBD1 (5 bases). Trimming shortened V by 0 bases and J by 3 bases, and 9 bases separated the two germline ends. There are 15 residues in the CDR3. The germline gives CDR1 SGDLS, CDR2 YYNGEE. In DNA form, the CDR3 reads TGTGCCAGCAGCGTAGCTGTCAGGGACACCGGGGAGCTGTTTTTT. It is translated as CASSVAVRDTGELFF.

This chain links TRBV7-2 with TRBJ1-5; D perhaps matches TRBD1 (5 bases). This CDR3 spans 14 amino acids. The germline V gene has CDR1 SGHTA and CDR2 FQGNSA. The V gene lost 1 base and the J gene lost 4 bases, with 8 bases spanning the gap. This chain's CDR3 is CASSLDRRNQPQHF. The CDR3 DNA sequence: TGTGCCAGCAGCTTAGACAGGAGAAATCAGCCCCAGCATTTT.

The J gene is TRBJ2-2, the V gene TRBV5-4; a possible D gene is TRBD1 (5 bases). V gave up 3 bases and J gave up 5 bases, with 11 bases separating them. Germline values: CDR1 SGHNT, CDR2 YYREEE (reference sequence). The CDR3 contains 14 residues. The CDR3, as DNA: TGTGCCAGCAGCTGGAAGGGGATAACCGGGGAGCTGTTTTTT. Amino acid sequence: CASSWKGITGELFF. The complete variable domain, with remaining parts taken from reference TRBV5-4 and TRBJ2-2, reads ETGVTQSPTHLIKTRGQQVTLRCSSQSGHNTVSWYQQALGQGPQFIFQYYREEENGRGNFPPRFSGLQFPNYSSELNVNALELDDSALYLCASSWKGITGELFFGEGSRLTVL.

This chain uses TRBV19 with TRBJ1-6; 7 bases agree with TRBD1. The CDR3 spans 15 residues. The V gene's germline CDR1 is LNHDA and CDR2 SQIVND (reference sequence). J was trimmed by 3 bases and V by 6 bases; bases with no gene match: 5. Here the CDR3 reads CASSLQGNYNSPLHF. The CDR3 nucleotides are TGTGCCAGTAGCCTACAGGGGAACTATAATTCACCCCTCCACTTT.

This chain uses TRBV6-5 with TRBJ2-7; D may be TRBD2 (5 bases). Germline assignment: CDR1 MNHEY and CDR2 SVGAGI. CDR3 length: 15 residues. The germline V and J ends were trimmed by 0 bases and 4 bases, with 13 bases remaining between them. CDR3 DNA sequence: TGTGCCAGCAGTTACTCCCCGGGGAAACCATACGAGCAGTACTTC. Its protein product is CASSYSPGKPYEQYF.

CDR3 sequence: CASSPRQRGGNEQYF. The CDR3 nucleotides read TGTGCCAGCAGTCCTCGACAGCGGGGGGGCAACGAGCAGTACTTC. The chain links TRBV5-5 to TRBJ2-7, with 10 positions matching TRBD2. Losses at the gene ends were 5 bases for V and 5 bases for J; bases not matched to a gene: 10. This CDR3 contains 15 residues. Germline V lookup: CDR1 SGHKS, CDR2 YYEKEE (reference sequence). The full variable domain, in which reference TRBV5-5 and TRBJ2-7 provide the parts outside the CDR3, is DAGVTQSPTHLIKTRGQQVTLRCSPISGHKSVSWYQQVLGQGPQFIFQYYEKEERGRGNFPDRFSARQFPNYSSELNVNALLLGDSALYLCASSPRQRGGNEQYFGPGTRLTVT.

This clone was counted between two and nine times. The genes are TRBV19 and TRBJ1-1; the D gene is possibly TRBD1 (5 bases). Trimming cost V 5 bases and J 1 base, with 11 bases left between them. The CDR3 has 14 residues. CDR1 LNHDA and CDR2 SQIVND come from the germline V gene (reference sequence). In DNA form, the CDR3 reads TGTGCCAGTAGTGCATGGGGCGCGAACACTGAAGCTTTCTTT. Translated: CASSAWGANTEAFF.

This sequence joins TRBV7-8 and TRBJ1-2, with D maybe TRBD1 (6 bases). CDR1 is SGHVS and CDR2 is FQNEAQ in the germline V gene. V was shortened by 1 base and J by 5 bases, with 8 bases between the two germline ends. This CDR3 comprises 13 residues. The CDR3 nucleotides are TGTGCCAGCAGCTTAGAGACAGGTTATGGCTACACCTTC. Its translation is CASSLETGYGYTF.